The 3 T cell receptor beta chains below come from one sample, sequenced in a study of T-cell memory formation after mild COVID-19. TCRdb used MiXCR to reprocess the 5' RACE reads, holding one entry per CDR3 protein. The sample carries approximately 250,000 distinct CDR3 sequences, 16% recorded once. Sequenced sample: PBMCs or a T cell subset sorted from them (not recorded which). These receptors all stem from a man between 18 and 29 years old who had mild COVID-19 (a few samples of this study predate the infection). Cell type and time point are not known.

By proportion, this clonotype is medium-sized. The rearrangement uses TRBV25-1 and TRBJ2-3; 7 bases fit TRBD1. V shed 6 bases and J 1 base; nucleotides not matched to a gene: 4. Looked up from germline, CDR1 is MGHDK and CDR2 is SYGVNS. The CDR3 has 14 amino acids. CDR3 loop: CASRRGTGTDTQYF. The CDR3 nucleotides read TGTGCCAGCAGGAGGGGGACAGGCACAGATACGCAGTATTTT.

This clonotype has at least ten counts. V is TRBV4-1 and J is TRBJ2-3, with D hard to call. Germline values: CDR1 MGHRA, CDR2 YSYEKL. This CDR3 comprises 16 residues. V was trimmed by 0 bases and J by 2 bases, leaving 12 bases between them. CDR3 sequence: CASSQDWYPNTDTQYF. The DNA for the CDR3 is TGCGCCAGCAGCCAAGATTGGTACCCAAACACAGATACGCAGTATTTT.

The chain links TRBV5-1 to TRBJ2-3; 8 bases are a match to TRBD1. V was pared by 6 bases and J by 3 bases, with 9 bases of the junction left unmatched. The CDR3 length is 15 residues. CDR1 and CDR2 (germline): SGHRS, YFSETQ. Here the CDR3 DNA reads TGCGCCAGCAAGACAGGGGCGCCAGGTACAGATACGCAGTATTTT. It yields the protein CASKTGAPGTDTQYF. Full variable domain (rest looked up from reference TRBV5-1 and TRBJ2-3): KAGVTQTPRYLIKTRGQQVTLSCSPISGHRSVSWYQQTPGQGLQFLFEYFSETQRNKGNFPGRFSGRQFSNSRSEMNVSTLELGDSALYLCASKTGAPGTDTQYFGPGTRLTVL.